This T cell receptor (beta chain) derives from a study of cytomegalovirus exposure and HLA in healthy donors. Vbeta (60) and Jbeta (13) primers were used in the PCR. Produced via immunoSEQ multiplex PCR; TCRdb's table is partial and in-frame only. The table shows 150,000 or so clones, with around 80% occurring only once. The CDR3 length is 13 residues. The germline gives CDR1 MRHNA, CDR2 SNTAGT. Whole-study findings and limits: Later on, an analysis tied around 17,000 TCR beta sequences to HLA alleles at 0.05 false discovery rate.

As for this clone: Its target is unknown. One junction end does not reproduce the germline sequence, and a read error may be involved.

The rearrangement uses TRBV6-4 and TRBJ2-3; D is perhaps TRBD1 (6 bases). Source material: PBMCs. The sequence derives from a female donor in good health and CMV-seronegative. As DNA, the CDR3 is TGTGCCAGCAGTCCGACAGGCACGGATACGCAGTATTTT. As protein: CASSPTGTDTQYF.